This T cell receptor (beta chain) was captured in a study of persistence of HIV-infected CD4 T cells. This clone was seen once. Its antigen remains unidentified. This was the immunoSEQ version 4 assay in survey mode. Repertoires were generated with immunoSEQ multiplex PCR, while TCRdb's copy carries only in-frame clones and drops some. The table shows 25,000 to 35,000 clones, with approximately 78% occurring only once. Germline assignment: CDR1 SGHNT and CDR2 YYREEE (reference sequence). The length of the CDR3 is 15 residues. V lost 2 bases, J lost 6 bases, and 7 bases stayed unmatched. The stimulus was lysate of CMV-infected fibroblasts, roughly 10 ug/mL. Memory cells lacking CD40L and CD69 with high CD45RO were sorted.

The starting material was CD4+ T cells sorted from PBMCs after roughly 19-hour stimulation, obtained from a patient who received antiretroviral therapy. The rearrangement links TRBV5-4 to TRBJ2-2; 7 nucleotides align to TRBD1. This receptor was taken from an adult man with HIV who was CMV-seropositive. CDR3: CASSLTGVTAGELFF. CDR3 bases: TGTGCCAGCAGCTTAACAGGGGTCACCGCCGGGGAGCTGTTTTTT.